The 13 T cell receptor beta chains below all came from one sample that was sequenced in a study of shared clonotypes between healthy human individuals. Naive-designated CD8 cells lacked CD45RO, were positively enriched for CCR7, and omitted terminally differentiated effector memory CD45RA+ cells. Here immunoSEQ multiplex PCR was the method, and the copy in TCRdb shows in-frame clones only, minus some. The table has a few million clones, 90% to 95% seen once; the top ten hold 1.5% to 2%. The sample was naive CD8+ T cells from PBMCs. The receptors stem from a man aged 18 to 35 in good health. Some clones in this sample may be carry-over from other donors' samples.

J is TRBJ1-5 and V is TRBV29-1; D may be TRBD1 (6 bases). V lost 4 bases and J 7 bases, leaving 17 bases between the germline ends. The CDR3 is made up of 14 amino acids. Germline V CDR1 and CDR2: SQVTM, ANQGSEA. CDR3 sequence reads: CSVVTGGWGQPQHF. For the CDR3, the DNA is TGCAGCGTTGTAACCGGGGGCTGGGGGCAGCCCCAGCATTTT.

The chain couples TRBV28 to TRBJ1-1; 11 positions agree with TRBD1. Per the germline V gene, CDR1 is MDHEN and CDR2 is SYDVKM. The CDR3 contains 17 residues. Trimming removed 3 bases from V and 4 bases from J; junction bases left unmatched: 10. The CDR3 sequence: CASSFYSGQGVGTEAFF. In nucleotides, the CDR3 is TGTGCCAGCAGTTTTTATTCGGGACAGGGGGTCGGCACTGAAGCTTTCTTT.

CDR3 nucleotide sequence: TGTGCCAGCAGTTTATTGTCAGAGCGGAGGTGGAACAATGAGCAGTTCTTC. As protein: CASSLLSERRWNNEQFF. The chain couples TRBV28 to TRBJ2-1; weak D call: TRBD2 (5 bases). In germline, CDR1 is MDHEN, CDR2 SYDVKM. V was cut by 1 base and J by 5 bases, with 18 bases left in between. The CDR3 is 17 amino acids.

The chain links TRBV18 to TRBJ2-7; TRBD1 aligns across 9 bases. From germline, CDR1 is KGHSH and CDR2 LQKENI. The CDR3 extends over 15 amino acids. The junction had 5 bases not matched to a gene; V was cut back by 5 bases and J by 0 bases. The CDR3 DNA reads TGTGCCAGCTCAACTACAGGGGGCCTCTCCTACGAGCAGTACTTC. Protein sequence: CASSTTGGLSYEQYF.

The CDR3: CATSREIAGNTDTQYF. In DNA, the CDR3 is TGTGCCACCAGCAGGGAAATAGCGGGCAACACAGATACGCAGTATTTT. The V call is TRBV15, the J call TRBJ2-3; 7 nucleotides agree with TRBD2. This CDR3 region has 16 residues. Germline CDR1 LNHNV, CDR2 YYDKDF (reference sequence). Trimming cost V 3 bases and J 2 bases; bases outside gene matches: 8.

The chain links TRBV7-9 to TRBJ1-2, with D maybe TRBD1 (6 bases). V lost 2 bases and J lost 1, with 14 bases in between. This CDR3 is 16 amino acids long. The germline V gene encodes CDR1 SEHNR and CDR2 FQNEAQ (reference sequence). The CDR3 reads CASSLLRQEVNYGYTF. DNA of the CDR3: TGTGCCAGCAGCTTACTCAGACAGGAGGTTAACTATGGCTACACCTTC.

The CDR3 loop is CASRTQGLISGELFF. In DNA, the CDR3 is TGTGCCAGCAGGACACAGGGCTTAATAAGCGGGGAGCTGTTTTTT. The V call is TRBV27, the J call TRBJ2-2, with D possibly matching TRBD1 (6 bases). Germline V CDR1 and CDR2: MNHEY, SMNVEV (reference sequence). Trimming took off 6 bases at V and 7 bases at J, with 18 bases between the two ends. This CDR3 contains 15 residues.

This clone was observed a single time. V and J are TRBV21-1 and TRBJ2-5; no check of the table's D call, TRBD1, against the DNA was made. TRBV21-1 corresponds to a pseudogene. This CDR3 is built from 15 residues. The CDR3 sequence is CASSYRDRVEETQYF. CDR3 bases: TGTGCCAGCAGTTACCGGGACAGGGTAGAAGAGACCCAGTACTTC.

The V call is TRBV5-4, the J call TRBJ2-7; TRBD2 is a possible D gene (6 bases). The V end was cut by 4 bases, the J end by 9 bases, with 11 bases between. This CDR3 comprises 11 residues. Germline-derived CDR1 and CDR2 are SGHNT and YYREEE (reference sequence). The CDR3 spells CASSMEGTQYF. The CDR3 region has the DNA TGTGCCAGCAGCATGGAGGGGACGCAGTACTTC. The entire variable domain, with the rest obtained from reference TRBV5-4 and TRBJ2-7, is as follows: ETGVTQSPTHLIKTRGQQVTLRCSSQSGHNTVSWYQQALGQGPQFIFQYYREEENGRGNFPPRFSGLQFPNYSSELNVNALELDDSALYLCASSMEGTQYFGPGTRLTVT.

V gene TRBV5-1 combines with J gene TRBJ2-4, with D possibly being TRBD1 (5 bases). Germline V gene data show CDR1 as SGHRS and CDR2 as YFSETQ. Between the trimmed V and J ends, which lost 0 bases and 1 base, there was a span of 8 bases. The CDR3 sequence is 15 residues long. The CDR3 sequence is CASSLDSGAKNIQYF. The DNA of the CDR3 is TGCGCCAGCAGCTTGGATTCAGGGGCCAAAAACATTCAGTACTTC.

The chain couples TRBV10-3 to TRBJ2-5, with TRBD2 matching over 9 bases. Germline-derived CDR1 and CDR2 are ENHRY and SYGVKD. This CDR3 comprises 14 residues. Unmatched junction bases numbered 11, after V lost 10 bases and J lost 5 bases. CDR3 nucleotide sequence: TGTGCCAGTTGTGGCAGCGGGAGGTTGGAGACCCAGTACTTC. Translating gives CASCGSGRLETQYF.

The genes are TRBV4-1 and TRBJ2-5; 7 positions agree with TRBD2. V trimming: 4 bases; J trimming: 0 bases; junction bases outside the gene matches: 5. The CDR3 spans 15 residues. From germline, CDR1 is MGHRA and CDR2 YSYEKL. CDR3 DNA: TGCGCCAGCAGCCGAGTACTAGCGTACCAAGAGACCCAGTACTTC. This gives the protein CASSRVLAYQETQYF.

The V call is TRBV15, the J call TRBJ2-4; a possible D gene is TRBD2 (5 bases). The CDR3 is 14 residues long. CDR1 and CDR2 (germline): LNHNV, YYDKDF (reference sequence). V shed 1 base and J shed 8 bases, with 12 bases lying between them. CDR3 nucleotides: TGTGCCACCAGCAGAGGAGTGGGGAGAGACATTCAGTACTTC. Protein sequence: CATSRGVGRDIQYF.